Below, one T cell receptor beta chain is given with its context. This clone was picked up one time. Its specific antigen is unknown. No much larger clone is present one base from it, and per-base qualities are unavailable. TCRbeta CDR3 regions were amplified from genomic DNA using the immunoSEQ Assay, a bias-controlled multiplex PCR. The authors processed their data as follows. The number of nucleated cells in each sample was estimated from the amplification of reference gene primers within the assay. Sequence reads were collapsed and filtered to measure the absolute abundance of every unique TCRbeta CDR3 rearrangement. For each sample, productive Simpson clonality was calculated by taking the square root of Simpson's diversity index across productive rearrangements. TCRdb holds this immuneACCESS table with in-frame rearrangements only. Some clones are missing; in checked studies, unresolved V genes explain under half, and the rest has no known cause. V and J calls and clone size are given by that table; D and trimming were obtained from the DNA. The sample data list around 300,000 clones, and over 75% of these were observed just once. The top ten constitute 2% to 3% of the sample.

Enrolling through a virtual design, the prospective study's participants ranged in age from roughly 18 to 95 years and lived across roughly 24 United States geographic areas. In the prospective study, cohorts were assigned on the basis of participant-reported clinical history obtained from a screening survey and a study questionnaire. Recovered participants in ImmuneRACE Cohort 3 were defined by two consecutive negative NP/OP PCR tests, clearance by a healthcare professional, or resolution of symptoms. In the prospective study, mobile phlebotomists collected whole blood, serum and a nasopharyngeal or oropharyngeal swab from each participant. Additional blood draws and questionnaires over an approximately two-month period could optionally be provided by prospective study participants. Before DNA extraction, blood samples from the prospective study were shipped at room temperature or frozen. The sample comes from a study of blood T cell repertoires in COVID-19 (dated by TCRdb to the early 2020s). About the study as a whole: Samples covering the acute and convalescent phases of COVID-19 were provided by collaborators in the United States, Italy and Spain. The prospective study material was composed of cDNA or gDNA derived from T cells, B-cell-depleted T cells, or PBMCs. Deeply sampled blood TCRbeta repertoires from subjects exposed to, actively infected with, or recovered from COVID-19 were included in the dataset. Where available, HLA class I and class II types were taken from metadata supplied by the sample provider and were not determined by assay-based typing. The samples were drawn from the first 160 participants of the ongoing ImmuneRACE study and from 1,254 subjects provided by 6 global collaborators. A freely available public database, intended as a resource for researchers studying the immune response to SARS-CoV-2, is where the repertoires were released. Nearly every sample came with metadata listing a de-identified subject ID, COVID-19 status, age in years and sex.

From V the trimming removes 4 bases and from J it removes 3 bases, while the gene matches leave 15 bases of the junction unaccounted for. CDR1 SGDLS and CDR2 YYNGEE were looked up in the germline V gene. Counted from cysteine to phenylalanine, this CDR3 has 17 amino acids. Only the CDR3 region is kept as DNA, spanning 51 bases read in frame from base 1. General study outcomes and caveats: Clinical and demographic metadata were provided uncurated, with the amount varying by source and participant.

The chain uses TRBV9 and TRBJ1-2; 7 of the junction bases match TRBD1. This sequence originates from a woman younger than 35 who had recovered from COVID-19. Sample: PBMCs or T cells enriched from blood (not recorded which). The encoded CDR3 is CASSTEPTGAGDYGYTF. The nucleotide sequence reads TGTGCCAGCAGCACCGAACCCACAGGGGCAGGGGACTATGGCTACACCTTC.